The 24 T cell receptor beta chains given below trace back to one sample, sequenced in a study of blood T cell repertoires in COVID-19. Assay: immunoSEQ multiplex PCR; the TCRdb copy retains only in-frame clones and omits some. The repertoire includes over 150,000 clones, roughly four fifths of them detected once, and roughly 6.8% sits in the top ten. The sample comprised peripheral blood. Every receptor here comes from a human donor in a cohort sampled during active COVID-19.

A note on this clone: Other DNA sequences in the same sample also yield this CDR3. The CDR3 sequence is CASSLAGSSYEQYF. The CDR3 bases are TGCGCCAGCAGCTTGGCCGGGAGCTCCTACGAGCAGTACTTC. The chain recombines TRBV5-1 with TRBJ2-7, with TRBD2 as a possible D gene (6 bases). The CDR3 loop spans 14 amino acids. Germline V lookup: CDR1 SGHRS, CDR2 YFSETQ. Trimming removed 0 bases at V and 0 bases at J, with 7 bases between.

This rearrangement joins TRBV5-6 to TRBJ2-1; 7 bases agree with TRBD1. The V and J ends lost 1 base and 5 bases, in that order; junction bases with no gene match: 12. This CDR3 region has 17 residues. Germline assignment: CDR1 SGHDT and CDR2 YYEEEE. CDR3: CASSLLLWDSGNNEQFF. As DNA, the CDR3 is TGTGCCAGCAGCTTGTTATTATGGGACAGTGGAAACAATGAGCAGTTCTTC.

This clone has only one observation. The chain couples TRBV4-2 to TRBJ2-1, with D perhaps matching TRBD2 (6 bases). Germline-derived CDR1 and CDR2 are LGHNA and YNFKEQ. The ends were cut back, 0 bases at V and 9 bases at J, with 9 bases in the middle. This CDR3 is 13 amino acids long. For the CDR3, the DNA is TGTGCCAGCAGCCAAGAACTAGCAGGTGAGCAGTTCTTC. It yields the protein CASSQELAGEQFF.

This chain links TRBV13 with TRBJ2-7; TRBD2 might be the D (6 bases). V gave up 0 bases and J gave up 3 bases, with 12 bases separating them. The germline V gene has CDR1 PRHDT and CDR2 FYEKMQ (reference sequence). The CDR3 contains 15 residues. CDR3: CASSLGEGLNYEQYF. The CDR3 region has the DNA TGTGCCAGCAGCTTAGGCGAGGGACTGAACTACGAGCAGTACTTC.

CDR3 coding DNA: TGTGCCAGCATCGAACGTACACAAGAGACCCAGTACTTC. Its translation: CASIERTQETQYF. The chain links TRBV6-5 to TRBJ2-5; no clear D gene. Trimming cost V 7 bases and J 2 bases, with 11 bases left between them. The CDR3 runs 13 residues. In germline, CDR1 is MNHEY, CDR2 SVGAGI.

The V and J genes are TRBV5-1 and TRBJ1-1; D gene unclear. The CDR3 covers 15 residues. Trimming removed 4 bases from V and 2 bases from J, with 15 bases in between. Germline V gene data show CDR1 as SGHRS and CDR2 as YFSETQ. CDR3 DNA sequence: TGCGCCAGCAGCCTATATAGACGGGGAAACACTGAAGCTTTCTTT. This encodes CASSLYRRGNTEAFF.

CDR3 protein: CASSFGTGLQETQYF. CDR3 coding DNA: TGTGCCAGCAGCTTCGGGACAGGTTTACAGGAGACCCAGTACTTC. This chain links TRBV13 with TRBJ2-5, with TRBD1 identical over 8 bases. The CDR3 loop spans 15 amino acids. The germline V gene has CDR1 PRHDT and CDR2 FYEKMQ (reference sequence). After removal of 3 bases from V and 5 bases from J, the junction contained 8 bases not matched to a gene.

V is TRBV6-6 and J is TRBJ1-2, with 9 bases identical to TRBD1. The CDR3 has 11 residues. The V gene end was trimmed by 8 bases and the J gene end by 5 bases; junction bases not matched to a gene: 0. Germline V gene sequence: CDR1 MNHNY, CDR2 SVGAGI (reference sequence). The CDR3 DNA reads as TGTGCCAGCGGACAGGGGTATGGCTACACCTTC. Encoded protein: CASGQGYGYTF.

The chain couples TRBV30 to TRBJ1-2; the match to TRBD1 covers 7 bases. Trimming cost V 0 bases and J 3 bases; bases outside gene matches: 13. Germline loops: CDR1 GTSNPN, CDR2 SVGIG (reference sequence). There are 17 residues in the CDR3. CDR3 sequence (DNA): TGTGCCTGGAGTGTACAACAGGGGTCCTCCGGGGACTATGGCTACACCTTC. It translates to CAWSVQQGSSGDYGYTF.

V usage is TRBV7-4 and J usage is TRBJ2-7; D is perhaps TRBD2 (5 bases). Trimming removed 4 bases from V and 5 bases from J, with 18 bases in between. The CDR3 is made up of 15 amino acids. Per germline, CDR1 SGHVT and CDR2 SQSDAQ. CDR3 in DNA: TGTGCCAGCAGCTCGGACGGATGTTCCGGGGACGAGCAGTACTTC. Protein product: CASSSDGCSGDEQYF.

The table lists this clone with a count of one. The chain combines TRBV18 with TRBJ1-5; D remains ambiguous. The CDR3 has 15 residues. The V and J ends lost 5 bases and 4 bases respectively, with 15 bases between them. Per the germline V gene, CDR1 is KGHSH and CDR2 is LQKENI. In DNA form, the CDR3 reads TGTGCCAGCTCAGCCGGGAAGGGCCCAAATCAGCCCCAGCATTTT. Translating gives CASSAGKGPNQPQHF.

This clone has just a few counts. The V call is TRBV7-9, the J call TRBJ1-3, with D tentatively TRBD1 (6 bases). Per germline, CDR1 SEHNR and CDR2 FQNEAQ (reference sequence). The CDR3 has 15 residues. V lost 5 bases to trimming and J lost 0 bases, with 11 bases between them. The CDR3 DNA is TGTGCCAGCAGCGGCAGGGGCTTCTCTGGAAACACCATATATTTT. The encoded protein is CASSGRGFSGNTIYF.

The rearrangement joins TRBV5-1 to TRBJ2-1, with D perhaps matching TRBD2 (7 bases). Germline V gene sequence: CDR1 SGHRS, CDR2 YFSETQ. V lost 6 bases and J lost 7, with 14 bases in between. This CDR3 contains 13 residues. The CDR3 loop reads CASNLGGANEQFF. CDR3 DNA: TGCGCCAGCAATCTGGGGGGGGCGAATGAGCAGTTCTTC.

The chain combines TRBV5-1 with TRBJ2-7; 8 nucleotides line up with TRBD1. CDR3 length: 15 amino acids. Per germline, CDR1 SGHRS and CDR2 YFSETQ. Trimming at V came to 0 bases and at J to 1 base, leaving 3 bases not matched to a gene. In DNA form, the CDR3 reads TGCGCCAGCAGCTTGGTGCAGGGGGCTTCCTACGAGCAGTACTTC. This translates into CASSLVQGASYEQYF.

This clone was seen only once. The rearrangement uses TRBV6-5 and TRBJ1-2; D perhaps matches TRBD1 (6 bases). Looked up from germline, CDR1 is MNHEY and CDR2 is SVGAGI. Deletions cut 2 bases from V and 6 bases from J, with 16 bases between. This CDR3 has 15 residues. In nucleotides, the CDR3 is TGTGCCAGCAGTTACACAGGGATGGCTAGGGATGGCTACACCTTC. The encoded protein is CASSYTGMARDGYTF.

The chain couples TRBV24-1 to TRBJ1-2; D may be TRBD1 (6 bases). Germline loops: CDR1 KGHDR, CDR2 SFDVKD. The CDR3 runs 21 residues. V was shortened by 0 bases and J by 2 bases, with 27 bases between the two germline ends. CDR3 region: CATSDLLRIGGGEVVNYGYTF. Written as DNA, the CDR3 is TGTGCCACCAGTGATTTGCTCAGGATCGGGGGGGGCGAAGTAGTGAACTATGGCTACACCTTC.

The V gene is TRBV5-4, the J gene TRBJ1-2; 7 bases agree with TRBD1. Germline CDR1 SGHNT, CDR2 YYREEE (reference sequence). The CDR3 has 13 residues. V lost 9 bases to trimming and J lost 5 bases; unmatched junction nucleotides: 10. As DNA, the CDR3 is TGTGCCACCAAGACAGGGCCGGGGTATGGCTACACCTTC. As protein: CATKTGPGYGYTF.

As DNA, the CDR3 is TGTGCCAGCACTCAACAGGGGGCAGGCTATGGCTACACCTTC. Amino acids: CASTQQGAGYGYTF. This chain joins TRBV6-5 and TRBJ1-2; 9 bases agree with TRBD1. V shed 7 bases, J shed 4 bases, and the junction held 7 bases outside the gene matches. The germline V gene has CDR1 MNHEY and CDR2 SVGAGI. This CDR3 has 14 residues.

The chain couples TRBV7-2 to TRBJ2-7; 7 bases fit TRBD1. CDR1 and CDR2 from the germline V gene are SGHTA and FQGNSA. The length of the CDR3 is 14 residues. CDR3 sequence (DNA): TGTGTTGAGCGTAGTGACAGGGAGACATACGAGCAGTACTTC. Amino acids: CVERSDRETYEQYF.

This clone was picked up one time. The gene calls are TRBV5-1 and TRBJ1-2; TRBD1 agrees at 9 bases. Germline CDR1 reads SGHRS; CDR2 reads YFSETQ. The V gene end was trimmed by 4 bases and the J gene end by 7 bases; junction bases not matched to a gene: 2. The CDR3 runs to 12 residues. The CDR3 DNA reads TGCGCCAGCAGCCAACAGGGGGCTGGCTACACCTTC. This encodes CASSQQGAGYTF.

The chain has TRBV14 and TRBJ1-4; 7 bases fit TRBD1. There are 15 residues in the CDR3. CDR1 and CDR2 (germline): SGHDN, FVKESK. The V segment lost 3 bases and the J segment 7 bases; nucleotides outside the gene matches: 8. DNA of the CDR3: TGTGCCAGCAGCCACCGACAGGGTCGGCCTGAAAAACTGTTTTTT. Protein product: CASSHRQGRPEKLFF. Full variable domain (outside the CDR3, taken from reference TRBV14 and TRBJ1-4): EAGVTQFPSHSVIEKGQTVTLRCDPISGHDNLYWYRRVMGKEIKFLLHFVKESKQDESGMPNNRFLAERTGGTYSTLKVQPAELEDSGVYFCASSHRQGRPEKLFFGSGTQLSVL.

The chain is built from TRBV10-2 and TRBJ1-5, with D perhaps matching TRBD1 (5 bases). V shed 0 bases and J shed 4 bases, with 7 bases lying between them. The CDR3 is 14 amino acids. Germline values: CDR1 WSHSY, CDR2 SAAADI. CDR3: CASSESGGNQPQHF. DNA for the CDR3: TGCGCCAGCAGTGAGTCGGGGGGGAATCAGCCCCAGCATTTT.

The chain links TRBV2 to TRBJ2-7; a possible D gene is TRBD1 (5 bases). Between the trimmed V and J ends, which lost 7 bases and 6 bases, there was a span of 19 bases. Germline values: CDR1 SNHLY, CDR2 FYNNEI. The length of the CDR3 is 14 residues. The CDR3 here is CASTSEAGQVEQYF. The CDR3, as DNA: TGTGCCAGCACCTCAGAAGCAGGGCAGGTCGAGCAGTACTTC.

The chain uses TRBV2 and TRBJ2-3; possible D gene TRBD1, 5 bases. This CDR3 is 16 amino acids long. Germline lookup yields CDR1 SNHLY and CDR2 FYNNEI. V was pared by 7 bases and J by 1 base, with 18 bases between. CDR3 protein: CASTIRALVRTDTQYF. DNA of the CDR3: TGTGCCAGCACGATCAGGGCCCTCGTACGCACAGATACGCAGTATTTT.